A single sample gave rise to the 18 T cell receptor beta chains below, sequenced in a study of T cell clonality in common variable immunodeficiency. Method: immunoSEQ multiplex PCR; TCRdb's copy keeps in-frame clones and lacks some. This sample comprises about 44,000 clones, none seen once only. Sequenced material: peripheral blood mononuclear cells. These receptors were obtained from a person between 18 and 70 years old in good health.

In its sample, this clone was seen many times. With the read ending 3 residues before the CDR3 end, the germline J gene is used to fill in that end. This chain joins TRBV7-6 and TRBJ2-7, with 8 nucleotides matching TRBD2. From germline, CDR1 is SGHVS and CDR2 FNYEAQ. Losses at the gene ends were 1 base for V and 0 bases for J; bases not matched to a gene: 2. The CDR3 runs to 15 residues. The CDR3 bases that were read are TGTGCCAGCAGCTTAGTTGGGACTAGCTCCTACGAG. Protein product: CASSLVGTSSYE. The full CDR3 protein reads CASSLVGTSSYEQYF.

This clone was seen at least ten times. Read data end 3 residues before the CDR3 end; the end is taken from the germline J gene. V and J are TRBV6-2 or TRBV6-3 and TRBJ2-5; D remains ambiguous. Trimming left V 2 bases short and J 7 bases short, with 11 bases between. Germline V gives CDR1 MNHEY, CDR2 SVGEGT. CDR3 length equals 13 residues. The CDR3 protein is CASSYEDSTTQYF. The covered CDR3 bases are TGTGCCAGCAGTTACGAAGACTCGACGACC.

In its sample, this clone was seen many times. The sequence runs out 3 residues before the end of the CDR3; the remainder is reconstructed from the germline J gene. This chain connects TRBV20-1 to TRBJ1-4; 8 positions agree with TRBD1. Germline V gene data show CDR1 as DFQATT and CDR2 as SNEGSKA (reference sequence). V lost 1 base, J lost 5 bases, and 3 bases stayed unmatched. CDR3 length: 14 residues. The sequenced CDR3 bases are TGCAGTGCTAGAGTACGACAGGGGAATGAAAAA. Translated, it gives CSARVRQGNEK. The whole CDR3 protein is CSARVRQGNEKLFF.

In its sample, this clone was seen many times. The read falls 3 residues short of the CDR3 end, and the missing part is taken from the germline J gene. The chain combines TRBV20-1 with TRBJ2-2, with 12 bases fitting TRBD1. Germline V gene data show CDR1 as DFQATT and CDR2 as SNEGSKA (reference sequence). The CDR3 totals 17 residues. The part of the CDR3 DNA that was read is TGCAGTGTTGGGTCGGGACAGGGGGCGAGATATGATGAAAAG. Translation: CSVGSGQGARYDEK. The whole CDR3 protein reads CSVGSGQGARYDEKLFF.

This clone was counted ten times or more. The read is 3 residues too short to cover the CDR3 end, so that end is filled in from the germline J gene. V usage is TRBV11-2 and J usage is TRBJ2-7, with a weak D call TRBD1 (5 bases). Deletions cut 1 base from V and 5 bases from J, with 12 bases between. Germline loops: CDR1 SGHAT, CDR2 FQNNGV. The CDR3 is 14 residues long. CDR3 bases read: TGTGCCAGCAGCTTAGTTAGGGGTCGGAACGAG. Protein: CASSLVRGRNE. The entire CDR3 protein reads CASSLVRGRNEQYF. The whole variable domain, filled in from reference TRBV11-2 and TRBJ2-7, reads EAGVAQSPRYKIIEKRQSVAFWCNPISGHATLYWYQQILGQGPKLLIQFQNNGVVDDSQLPKDRFSAERLKGVDSTLKIQPAKLEDSAVYLCASSLVRGRNEQYFGPGTRLTVT.

This clone was observed at least ten times. The read ends 3 residues before the CDR3 terminus; that terminus is restored from the germline J gene. The rearrangement uses TRBV6-2 or TRBV6-3 and TRBJ2-7; TRBD1 aligns across 10 bases. J gave up 2 bases and V 7 bases, and 5 bases lay outside the gene matches. CDR3 length equals 14 residues. Germline V gives CDR1 MNHEY, CDR2 SVGEGT. CDR3 amino acids: CASMGQGSPYEQYF. The part of the CDR3 DNA that was read is TGTGCCAGCATGGGACAGGGGAGTCCCTACGAG.

This clone was picked up many times. With the read ending 3 residues before the CDR3 end, the germline J gene is used to fill in that end. The gene calls are TRBV7-9 and TRBJ1-1; no firm D call. Germline values: CDR1 SEHNR, CDR2 FQNEAQ (reference sequence). The CDR3 covers 13 residues. The germline V and J ends were trimmed by 7 bases and 0 bases, with 9 bases remaining between them. Incomplete CDR3 DNA: TGTGCCAGCACCCTCGGGGTGAACACTGAA. Amino acid sequence: CASTLGVNTE. Given in full, the CDR3 is CASTLGVNTEAFF.

At least ten counts were recorded for this clone. The CDR3 end lies 3 residues beyond the end of the read and is filled in from the germline J gene. The rearrangement uses TRBV15 and TRBJ2-2; no reliable D call. The CDR3 has 16 amino acids. The V and J ends lost 2 bases and 2 bases respectively, with 12 bases between them. Germline V gene data show CDR1 as LNHNV and CDR2 as YYDKDF (reference sequence). The sequenced part of the CDR3 DNA is TGTGCCACCAGCAGAACAGTATACTCAAACACCGGGGAG. It encodes CATSRTVYSNTGE. The full-length CDR3 reads as CATSRTVYSNTGELFF.

In this sample, this clone turned up many times. Coverage ceases 3 residues before the CDR3 finishes, and the germline J gene fills in the end. This rearrangement joins TRBV20-1 to TRBJ2-1; 14 bases line up with TRBD2. V was pared by 3 bases and J by 4 bases, with 11 bases of the junction left unmatched. This CDR3 contains 18 residues. Germline assignment: CDR1 DFQATT and CDR2 SNEGSKA (reference sequence). The CDR3 spells CSARERLAGGPWYNEQFF. CDR3 DNA, as far as it was read: TGCAGTGCTAGGGAAAGACTAGCGGGGGGGCCGTGGTACAATGAG.

This clone was detected many times. From the germline J gene comes the end of the CDR3, since the read stops 3 residues before it. V and J are TRBV20-1 and TRBJ1-1; 7 bases are a match to TRBD1. CDR3 length equals 12 residues. Germline V gives CDR1 DFQATT, CDR2 SNEGSKA (reference sequence). V shed 5 bases and J 1 base; nucleotides not matched to a gene: 1. The CDR3 sequence: CSAWTGNTEAFF. The CDR3 bases that were read are TGCAGTGCTTGGACAGGGAACACTGAA.

This clone was found many times. The read terminates 3 residues ahead of where the CDR3 ends, so the germline J gene completes it. This sequence joins TRBV12-3 or TRBV12-4 and TRBJ1-2; D perhaps matches TRBD1 (6 bases). CDR3 size: 15 residues. This CDR3 reads CASSFPPRGSKGYTF. The sequenced part of the CDR3 DNA is TGTGCCAGCAGTTTTCCTCCCAGGGGAAGTAAGGGC.

Remarks on this clone: The read stops 3 residues short of the end of the CDR3; the missing end is completed from the germline J gene. The chain uses TRBV5-1 and TRBJ1-1; D is perhaps TRBD1 (5 bases). CDR1 and CDR2 from the germline V gene are SGHRS and YFSETQ. This CDR3 region has 11 residues. The part of the CDR3 DNA that was read is TGCGCCAGCAGCGTTTCAGGGAGC. Translating gives CASSVSGS. The whole CDR3 protein is CASSVSGSAFF.

This clone was seen at least ten times. The CDR3 DNA, read in part, is TGTGCCAGCAGCACTACTAACTATGGC. As protein: CASSTTNYG. The full CDR3 protein is CASSTTNYGYTF. This chain links TRBV7-9 with TRBJ1-2, with D unresolved. From the germline J gene comes the end of the CDR3, since the read stops 3 residues before it. V lost 5 bases to trimming and J lost 0 bases, with 4 bases between them. The length of the CDR3 is 12 residues. Germline V lookup: CDR1 SEHNR, CDR2 FQNEAQ (reference sequence).

This clone occurred many times. The read halts 3 residues ahead of the CDR3 end, with the missing end drawn from the germline J gene. V and J are TRBV29-1 and TRBJ2-7, with D possibly matching TRBD1 (6 bases). The germline V gene encodes CDR1 SQVTM and CDR2 ANQGSEA. Trimming removed 5 bases from V and 4 bases from J, with 21 bases in between. This CDR3 has 15 amino acids. CDR3 DNA (partial): TGCAGCGTTAACTCCGGGACAAGGACGCCTTACGAG. Amino acids: CSVNSGTRTPYE. The whole CDR3 is CSVNSGTRTPYEQYF.

This clone was detected many times. The CDR3 goes on 3 residues after the read ends, and that part is filled in from the germline J gene. The V gene is TRBV6-1, the J gene TRBJ1-2, with a weak D call TRBD1 (6 bases). Per the germline V gene, CDR1 is MNHNS and CDR2 is SASEGT. The CDR3 covers 13 residues. CDR3 loop: CASSEVGDKGYTF. The part of the CDR3 DNA that was read is TGTGCCAGCAGTGAAGTGGGGGACAAGGGC.

This clone was observed many times. The CDR3 loop reads CSASWTGSYEQYF. CDR3 DNA (partial): TGCAGTGCTAGCTGGACAGGGTCCTACGAG. The chain recombines TRBV20-1 with TRBJ2-7, with 8 bases aligning to TRBD1. Sequencing ends 3 residues short of the CDR3 end; the germline J gene provides the rest. CDR1 is DFQATT, CDR2 SNEGSKA, per germline (reference sequence). J gave up 1 base and V 3 bases, and 2 bases lay outside the gene matches. The CDR3 totals 13 residues.

This clone was found many times. The read ends 3 residues early relative to the CDR3; the germline J gene fills the gap. The rearrangement uses TRBV11-2 and TRBJ1-2, with TRBD1 matching 8 bases. The CDR3 covers 15 residues. Germline values: CDR1 SGHAT, CDR2 FQNNGV. V gave up 5 bases and J gave up 4 bases; unmatched junction bases: 9. CDR3 DNA (partial): TGTGCCAGCAGCGGGCCGGGACAGGAAACCTATGGC. Translated, it gives CASSGPGQETYG. The entire CDR3 is CASSGPGQETYGYTF.

In its sample, this clone was seen many times. Read coverage stops 3 residues before the CDR3 terminus; the germline J gene supplies the remainder. V usage is TRBV18 and J usage is TRBJ2-3; 7 nucleotides align to TRBD1. After removal of 8 bases from V and 2 bases from J, the junction contained 10 bases not matched to a gene. Germline assignment: CDR1 KGHSH and CDR2 LQKENI. The CDR3 loop spans 15 amino acids. The CDR3 sequence is CASQKADRSTDTQYF. The sequenced CDR3 bases are TGTGCCAGCCAAAAAGCGGACAGGTCCACAGATACG.